Below, 18 T cell receptor beta chains from the same sample are listed, as sequenced in a study of PD-1 blockade in mismatch repair-deficient tumors. Data came from immunoSEQ multiplex PCR; TCRdb stores just in-frame clones and leaves some out. The sample yields approximately 63,000 clones, about nine tenths seen once. Sequences were derived from peripheral blood, sampled 52 weeks after starting pembrolizumab. These receptors were obtained from an adult with mismatch repair-deficient cancer.

V usage is TRBV6-1 and J usage is TRBJ2-7; 9 nucleotides align to TRBD1. The J segment lost 4 bases and the V segment lost 8 bases, leaving 9 bases of the junction unmatched. Germline CDR1 reads MNHNS; CDR2 reads SASEGT. This CDR3 region has 14 residues. CDR3 bases: TGTGCCAGCCTCCGGGACAGGGTAACGTACGAGCAGTACTTC. Amino acid sequence: CASLRDRVTYEQYF.

This clone was observed a single time. The V and J genes are TRBV30 and TRBJ1-1; no clear D. The CDR3 loop spans 12 amino acids. Germline V gene lookup returns CDR1 GTSNPN and CDR2 SVGIG (reference sequence). Trimming removed 3 bases at V and 12 bases at J, with 17 bases between. The CDR3 spells CAWSLIRSSTFF. The DNA for the CDR3 is TGTGCCTGGAGCCTGATCCGCAGTTCTACTTTCTTT.

This clone was counted a single time. This chain uses TRBV9 with TRBJ2-3; possibly TRBD1 for D (6 bases). Germline CDR1 reads SGDLS; CDR2 reads YYNGEE. This CDR3 is 17 amino acids long. V was cut by 0 bases and J by 2 bases, with 16 bases left in between. CDR3 residues: CASSVDIGTRPTDTQYF. The CDR3 coding sequence is TGTGCCAGCAGCGTAGATATCGGGACAAGACCCACAGATACGCAGTATTTT.

The chain employs TRBV5-5 and TRBJ2-7; D is unresolved. V was cut by 2 bases and J by 0 bases, with 6 bases left in between. There are 13 residues in the CDR3. The germline V gene encodes CDR1 SGHKS and CDR2 YYEKEE (reference sequence). The CDR3 nucleotides read TGTGCCAGCAGCTTACCAGTCTCCTACGAGCAGTACTTC. This encodes CASSLPVSYEQYF.

The rearrangement links TRBV27 to TRBJ2-3; tentatively, D is TRBD1 or TRBD2 (5 bases each). The CDR3 length is 13 residues. V lost 6 bases and J 3 bases, leaving 10 bases between the germline ends. Germline V gives CDR1 MNHEY, CDR2 SMNVEV (reference sequence). The CDR3: CASRGGGTDTQYF. CDR3 bases: TGTGCCAGCAGGGGTGGGGGAACAGATACGCAGTATTTT.

The chain recombines TRBV25-1 with TRBJ2-2; D ambiguous. Germline-derived CDR1 and CDR2 are MGHDK and SYGVNS. V was cut by 3 bases and J by 6 bases, with 11 bases left in between. The CDR3 length is 14 residues. In DNA form, the CDR3 reads TGTGCCAGCAGTGAGAATTCAGGCCCCGGGGAGCTGTTTTTT. This sequence encodes CASSENSGPGELFF. The full variable domain, its missing parts supplied by reference TRBV25-1 and TRBJ2-2, is EADIYQTPRYLVIGTGKKITLECSQTMGHDKMYWYQQDPGMELHLIHYSYGVNSTEKGDLSSESTVSRIRTEHFPLTLESARPSHTSQYLCASSENSGPGELFFGEGSRLTVL.

This chain's CDR3 is CASSSYKGRKLENIQYF. In DNA form, the CDR3 reads TGTGCCAGCAGCTCCTATAAAGGCCGGAAATTGGAAAACATTCAGTACTTC. This rearrangement joins TRBV7-8 to TRBJ2-4; D remains ambiguous. This CDR3 is 17 amino acids long. Trimming cost V 4 bases and J 5 bases, with 21 bases left between them. The germline gives CDR1 SGHVS, CDR2 FQNEAQ.

CDR3 DNA sequence: TGTGCCAGCAGTCAAAGACGAGGAAGCTCCTACGAGCAGTACTTC. Protein sequence: CASSQRRGSSYEQYF. This chain uses TRBV27 with TRBJ2-7; D unclear. Trimming pared 5 bases from V and 0 bases from J, leaving 14 bases between. This CDR3 spans 15 amino acids. The germline gives CDR1 MNHEY, CDR2 SMNVEV (reference sequence).

The J gene is TRBJ2-2, the V gene TRBV7-6; possibly TRBD2 for D (6 bases). The V gene's germline CDR1 is SGHVS and CDR2 FNYEAQ. The CDR3 runs to 15 residues. V was pared by 3 bases and J by 3 bases, with 11 bases between. The CDR3 DNA is TGTGCCAGCAGCTTCGGGACTGACCACACCGGGGAGCTGTTTTTT. Encoded protein: CASSFGTDHTGELFF.

J is TRBJ1-1 and V is TRBV6-6; D might be TRBD1 (5 bases). The V and J ends lost 5 bases and 8 bases respectively, with 9 bases between them. This CDR3 region has 11 residues. CDR1 and CDR2 from the germline V gene are MNHNY and SVGAGI (reference sequence). The CDR3, as DNA: TGTGCCAGCAGTCACCGGGGGGAAGCTTTCTTT. Protein product: CASSHRGEAFF.

This chain connects TRBV13 to TRBJ2-7; D perhaps matches TRBD2 (6 bases). Germline values: CDR1 PRHDT, CDR2 FYEKMQ (reference sequence). The CDR3 is 14 amino acids. Trimming left V 5 bases short and J 2 bases short, with 13 bases between. The CDR3 here is CASSPGLTTYEQYF. CDR3 DNA sequence: TGTGCCAGCAGCCCTGGACTAACGACCTACGAGCAGTACTTC.

The chain employs TRBV5-1 and TRBJ2-3; D ambiguous. The length of the CDR3 is 15 residues. CDR1 and CDR2 from the germline V gene are SGHRS and YFSETQ. Trimming took 3 bases from V and 0 from J, leaving 11 bases between them. In DNA form, the CDR3 reads TGCGCCAGCAGCTCTGGAGCGCCTAGCACAGATACGCAGTATTTT. Translation: CASSSGAPSTDTQYF.

The chain is built from TRBV5-1 and TRBJ2-7, with TRBD2 identical over 7 bases. The CDR3 contains 16 residues. Per germline, CDR1 SGHRS and CDR2 YFSETQ. Germline trimming cut 3 bases from V and 2 bases from J; bases unmatched to any gene: 11. CDR3 sequence reads: CASSYGTTRGPYEQYF. CDR3 in DNA: TGCGCCAGCAGCTACGGGACTACCCGGGGCCCCTACGAGCAGTACTTC.

V and J are TRBV10-1 and TRBJ2-2; D possibly corresponds to TRBD2 (6 bases). The V and J ends lost 6 bases and 0 bases respectively, with 17 bases between them. CDR1 is WNHNN and CDR2 is SYGVQD in the germline V gene (reference sequence). This CDR3 spans 17 amino acids. The CDR3, as DNA: TGCGCCAGCAGGTTCGGGGGTGGGAGTTCGAACACCGGGGAGCTGTTTTTT. Translated, it gives CASRFGGGSSNTGELFF.

Written as DNA, the CDR3 is TGTGCCTGGAGTGAGGAGTACGAGCAGTACTTC. Translation: CAWSEEYEQYF. V and J are TRBV30 and TRBJ2-7; D unclear. The germline V and J ends were trimmed by 1 base and 4 bases, with 5 bases remaining between them. Germline CDR1 and CDR2: GTSNPN and SVGIG (reference sequence). The CDR3 contains 11 residues.

The chain is built from TRBV11-3 and TRBJ2-1, with 10 bases aligning to TRBD2. CDR3 length: 17 residues. Germline V lookup: CDR1 SGHNT, CDR2 YENEEA. V lost 4 bases, J lost 0 bases, and 6 bases stayed unmatched. The chain's CDR3 is CASSSYSSGSSYNEQFF. The CDR3 bases are TGTGCCAGCAGCTCATACTCTAGCGGGAGCTCCTACAATGAGCAGTTCTTC.

This sequence joins TRBV4-1 and TRBJ1-2; the D gene is possibly TRBD1 (5 bases). The V gene lost 4 bases and the J gene lost 3 bases, with 12 bases spanning the gap. The CDR3 is made up of 14 amino acids. Per the germline V gene, CDR1 is MGHRA and CDR2 is YSYEKL. The CDR3 DNA follows: TGCGCCAGCAGCCGGACGGGGGGGGACTATGGCTACACCTTC. This codes for CASSRTGGDYGYTF.

The genes are TRBV27 and TRBJ2-7, with D unclear. Germline V gene sequence: CDR1 MNHEY, CDR2 SMNVEV (reference sequence). The V end lost 0 bases, the J end lost 9 bases, and 12 bases lay between the germline ends. The CDR3 covers 13 residues. The CDR3 DNA sequence: TGTGCCAGCAGTTTATCACCGACCGTCGTGCAGTACTTC. Protein: CASSLSPTVVQYF.